This entry describes one TCR beta chain. Produced via immunoSEQ multiplex PCR; TCRdb's table is partial and in-frame only. The sample lists about 170,000 clones, roughly 88% seen once, with around 7% in the top ten. The sample comes from a study of blood T cell repertoires in COVID-19. V was trimmed by 3 bases and J by 6 bases, leaving 12 bases between them. The CDR3 has 13 amino acids. Germline V gene sequence: CDR1 DFQATT, CDR2 SNEGSKA (reference sequence). This chain uses TRBV20-1 with TRBJ2-1, with a possible D match to TRBD1 (5 bases). The TCR originated in a man older than 75 with COVID-19, enrolled during active disease. Material: peripheral blood. CDR3 nucleotide sequence: TGCAGTGCTAGTAGACAGTTATCCAATGAGCAGTTCTTC. It yields the protein CSASRQLSNEQFF.